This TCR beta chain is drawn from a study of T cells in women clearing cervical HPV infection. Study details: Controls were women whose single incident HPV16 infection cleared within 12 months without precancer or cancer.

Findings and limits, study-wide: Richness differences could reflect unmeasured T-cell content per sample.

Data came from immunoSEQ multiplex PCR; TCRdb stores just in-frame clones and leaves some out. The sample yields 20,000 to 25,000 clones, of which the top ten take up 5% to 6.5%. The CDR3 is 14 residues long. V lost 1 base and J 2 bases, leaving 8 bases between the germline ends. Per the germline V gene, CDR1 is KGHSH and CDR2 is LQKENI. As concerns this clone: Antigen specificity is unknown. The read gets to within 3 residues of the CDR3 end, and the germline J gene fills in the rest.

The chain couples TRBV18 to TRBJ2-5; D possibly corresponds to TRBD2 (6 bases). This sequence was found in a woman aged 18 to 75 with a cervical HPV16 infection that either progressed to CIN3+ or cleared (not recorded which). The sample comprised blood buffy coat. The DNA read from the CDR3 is TGTGCCAGCTCACCACTGGGACTTCAAGAGACC. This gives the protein CASSPLGLQET. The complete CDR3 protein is CASSPLGLQETQYF.